The 23 T cell receptor beta chains below were found in one sample sequenced in a study of cytomegalovirus exposure and HLA in healthy donors. Researchers ran the PCR with 60 Vbeta and 13 Jbeta primers. Method: immunoSEQ multiplex PCR; TCRdb's copy keeps in-frame clones and lacks some. The profile shows about 250,000 clones, 80% of them singletons. The sequenced sample was PBMCs. These receptor sequences come from a girl aged 2 to 10 in good health and CMV-seronegative.

The V call is TRBV9, the J call TRBJ2-5; 9 bases agree with TRBD2. Germline V gene data show CDR1 as SGDLS and CDR2 as YYNGEE. The J segment lost 1 base and the V segment lost 0 bases, leaving 7 bases of the junction unmatched. This CDR3 contains 17 residues. CDR3: CASSVVAGGPLQETQYF. The CDR3 nucleotides are TGTGCCAGCAGCGTAGTTGCGGGAGGGCCACTCCAAGAGACCCAGTACTTC.

This clone turned up a few times. The chain links TRBV27 to TRBJ2-7; D is unclear. V was clipped by 0 bases and J by 6 bases, with 9 bases between them. This CDR3 has 13 amino acids. Germline V lookup: CDR1 MNHEY, CDR2 SMNVEV (reference sequence). CDR3 DNA: TGTGCCAGCAGTTTATCATCGGGTGGCGAGCAGTACTTC. It specifies CASSLSSGGEQYF.

The chain links TRBV27 to TRBJ2-5, with a weak D call TRBD2 (6 bases). This CDR3 spans 16 amino acids. Trimming took off 5 bases at V and 1 base at J, with 17 bases between the two ends. Germline V gene data show CDR1 as MNHEY and CDR2 as SMNVEV (reference sequence). The CDR3 region is CASSPRAGLFQETQYF. The CDR3 region has the DNA TGTGCCAGCAGTCCCCGCGCCGGACTATTCCAAGAGACCCAGTACTTC.

This clone was observed once. The chain recombines TRBV27 with TRBJ1-4, with D possibly TRBD1 on 6 matching bases. This CDR3 has 14 residues. Trimming removed 4 bases from V and 7 bases from J, with 13 bases in between. Per germline, CDR1 MNHEY and CDR2 SMNVEV (reference sequence). CDR3 coding DNA: TGTGCCAGCAGTTACCAGGGGAATGGTGAAAAACTGTTTTTT. This translates into CASSYQGNGEKLFF.

This chain links TRBV29-1 with TRBJ2-7; D perhaps matches TRBD2 (6 bases). V lost 3 bases and J lost 5, with 14 bases in between. CDR3 length: 13 residues. Germline loops: CDR1 SQVTM, CDR2 ANQGSEA. The CDR3: CSVERRAGDEQYF. The CDR3 region has the DNA TGCAGCGTTGAGAGGAGGGCCGGTGACGAGCAGTACTTC.

Points on this clone: The same CDR3 arises from other DNA sequences in this sample as well. The rearrangement links TRBV5-1 to TRBJ1-6, with TRBD1 as a possible D gene (5 bases). The CDR3 sequence is 13 residues long. Germline CDR1 is SGHRS and CDR2 is YFSETQ. The V and J ends lost 1 base and 10 bases respectively, with 9 bases between them. The CDR3 is CASSLPGESPLHF. In DNA, the CDR3 is TGCGCCAGCAGCTTGCCGGGGGAATCACCCCTCCACTTT.

This clone has just a few counts. This chain connects TRBV29-1 to TRBJ1-5; D perhaps matches TRBD1 (5 bases). CDR1 and CDR2 from the germline V gene are SQVTM and ANQGSEA. The CDR3 length is 13 residues. V lost 4 bases and J 4 bases, leaving 11 bases between the germline ends. The CDR3 is CSVGDQGNQPQHF. The CDR3 nucleotides are TGCAGCGTTGGAGACCAGGGTAATCAGCCCCAGCATTTT.

The chain recombines TRBV27 with TRBJ2-1; 11 nucleotides match TRBD2. Germline trimming cut 3 bases from V and 5 bases from J; bases unmatched to any gene: 3. Germline lookup yields CDR1 MNHEY and CDR2 SMNVEV (reference sequence). The length of the CDR3 is 15 residues. CDR3 nucleotides: TGTGCCAGCAGTTTCAGACTAGCGGGGCACAATGAGCAGTTCTTC. It is translated as CASSFRLAGHNEQFF.

The genes are TRBV10-2 and TRBJ2-6; D is uncertain. Per germline, CDR1 WSHSY and CDR2 SAAADI. The CDR3 sequence is 15 residues long. Trimming removed 3 bases at V and 3 bases at J, with 9 bases between. CDR3 amino acids: CASSDSSHGANVLTF. The CDR3 region has the DNA TGCGCCAGCAGTGACAGTTCTCATGGGGCCAACGTCCTGACTTTC.

V gene TRBV5-1 combines with J gene TRBJ2-5; 10 bases map to TRBD2. CDR1 is SGHRS and CDR2 is YFSETQ in the germline V gene. This CDR3 contains 17 residues. The V gene end was trimmed by 4 bases and the J gene end by 5 bases; junction bases not matched to a gene: 14. The CDR3 loop reads CASSPRVIAGGVETQYF. DNA for the CDR3: TGCGCCAGCAGCCCCCGGGTCATAGCGGGGGGAGTTGAGACCCAGTACTTC.

This clone came up once. This sequence joins TRBV6-5 and TRBJ2-7, with D perhaps TRBD2 (5 bases). There are 13 residues in the CDR3. The V end was cut by 8 bases, the J end by 7 bases, with 18 bases between. CDR1 is MNHEY, CDR2 SVGAGI, per germline. The CDR3 region is CASGTGLWREQYF. The CDR3 DNA sequence: TGTGCCAGCGGAACGGGTCTTTGGAGGGAGCAGTACTTC.

The chain has TRBV2 and TRBJ2-2, with D perhaps matching TRBD1 (5 bases). V was cut by 8 bases and J by 0 bases, with 10 bases left in between. This CDR3 is 14 amino acids long. Looked up from germline, CDR1 is SNHLY and CDR2 is FYNNEI. The CDR3 spells CASATGSNTGELFF. DNA of the CDR3: TGTGCCAGCGCTACAGGATCGAACACCGGGGAGCTGTTTTTT.

The chain combines TRBV7-9 with TRBJ2-7, with 8 bases identical to TRBD1. Unmatched junction bases numbered 10, after V lost 7 bases and J lost 5 bases. Germline V CDR1 and CDR2: SEHNR, FQNEAQ (reference sequence). The CDR3 contains 14 residues. In DNA form, the CDR3 reads TGTGCCAGCACCCAATCCAGGGGGCTAAACGAGCAGTACTTC. It specifies CASTQSRGLNEQYF.

In this sample, this clone turned up a few times. V usage is TRBV25-1 and J usage is TRBJ2-3; 15 bases align to TRBD2. Per the germline V gene, CDR1 is MGHDK and CDR2 is SYGVNS. The CDR3 consists of 15 residues. The trim removed 3 bases at V and 8 bases at J, leaving 3 bases unmatched. CDR3 sequence (DNA): TGTGCCAGCAGTGAGCTGGGACTAGCGGGGGGTACGCAGTATTTT. It codes for CASSELGLAGGTQYF.

The rearrangement links TRBV5-1 to TRBJ2-1; 8 bases align to TRBD2. The CDR3 is 15 amino acids. CDR1 is SGHRS and CDR2 is YFSETQ in the germline V gene. V was clipped by 1 base and J by 3 bases; unmatched bases: 3. This chain's CDR3 is CASSLSGGDYNEQFF. The DNA of the CDR3 is TGCGCCAGCAGCTTGAGCGGGGGAGACTACAATGAGCAGTTCTTC.

This chain connects TRBV18 to TRBJ2-3; unclear D gene. CDR1 is KGHSH and CDR2 is LQKENI in the germline V gene. Trimming left V 4 bases short and J 3 bases short, with 5 bases between. The CDR3 covers 12 residues. The CDR3 region is CASSLTTDTQYF. The DNA of the CDR3 is TGTGCCAGCTCACTCACTACAGATACGCAGTATTTT. Combining the CDR3 with reference TRBV18 and TRBJ2-3 gives the whole variable domain NAGVMQNPRHLVRRRGQEARLRCSPMKGHSHVYWYRQLPEEGLKFMVYLQKENIIDESGMPKERFSAEFPKEGPSILRIQQVVRGDSAAYFCASSLTTDTQYFGPGTRLTVL.

The CDR3 region has the DNA TGTGCCAGCAGCCGTCCGGGACTAGCGGGAGTCGGGGAGCTGTTTTTT. This encodes CASSRPGLAGVGELFF. This chain links TRBV28 with TRBJ2-2, with 14 bases lining up with TRBD2. Germline V gene data show CDR1 as MDHEN and CDR2 as SYDVKM. The CDR3 has 16 amino acids. V lost 6 bases to trimming and J lost 7 bases; unmatched junction nucleotides: 7.

The chain recombines TRBV28 with TRBJ2-1; 9 nucleotides agree with TRBD2. CDR3 size: 16 residues. The V gene's germline CDR1 is MDHEN and CDR2 SYDVKM. V was pared by 9 bases and J by 8 bases, with 17 bases of the junction left unmatched. The CDR3, as DNA: TGTGCCAGTACTACATCCACGGGCGGGGGGGCGGATGAGCAGTTCTTC. Protein: CASTTSTGGGADEQFF.

V usage is TRBV28 and J usage is TRBJ2-7, with D perhaps matching TRBD1 (6 bases). The CDR3 spans 14 residues. Germline loops: CDR1 MDHEN, CDR2 SYDVKM. Trimming cost V 3 bases and J 3 bases, with 12 bases left between them. The CDR3 loop reads CASSFRDIRYEQYF. The CDR3, as DNA: TGTGCCAGCAGTTTTCGGGACATCCGCTACGAGCAGTACTTC. Using reference TRBV28 and TRBJ2-7 for the parts outside the CDR3, the full variable domain is DVKVTQSSRYLVKRTGEKVFLECVQDMDHENMFWYRQDPGLGLRLIYFSYDVKMKEKGDIPEGYSVSREKKERFSLILESASTNQTSMYLCASSFRDIRYEQYFGPGTRLTVT.

Only a few counts were recorded for this clone. This chain links TRBV4-1 with TRBJ1-4; D unclear. V was shortened by 6 bases and J by 5 bases, with 10 bases between the two germline ends. The CDR3 extends over 13 amino acids. Per the germline V gene, CDR1 is MGHRA and CDR2 is YSYEKL. In DNA, the CDR3 is TGCGCCAGCAGTTGGAGCGTGAATGAAAAACTGTTTTTT. This codes for CASSWSVNEKLFF.

The chain is built from TRBV28 and TRBJ2-7, with 8 bases matching TRBD1. Germline CDR1 MDHEN, CDR2 SYDVKM. V shed 5 bases, J shed 1 base, and the junction held 16 bases outside the gene matches. The CDR3 contains 18 residues. The CDR3 DNA reads TGTGCCAGCAGTCCCCGCCTGGGACAGGTATCTTTGTCCTACGAGCAGTACTTC. Its translation: CASSPRLGQVSLSYEQYF.

The genes are TRBV6-5 and TRBJ2-3; D is uncertain. The V gene lost 8 bases and the J gene lost 0 bases, with 9 bases spanning the gap. The CDR3 extends over 13 amino acids. The germline V gene encodes CDR1 MNHEY and CDR2 SVGAGI. CDR3 loop: CASGIQSTDTQYF. The CDR3 DNA reads as TGTGCCAGCGGCATACAAAGCACAGATACGCAGTATTTT.

The chain links TRBV14 to TRBJ2-1; no clear D. Germline assignment: CDR1 SGHDN and CDR2 FVKESK. The CDR3 has 14 amino acids. The ends were cut back, 0 bases at V and 4 bases at J, with 7 bases in the middle. Here the CDR3 reads CASSQERVYNEQFF. As DNA, the CDR3 is TGTGCCAGCAGCCAAGAACGGGTTTACAATGAGCAGTTCTTC.